This entry features one T cell receptor (beta chain) sequence. Its target is unknown. A much larger clone lies a single base off, so this may be a read error. The authors ran a second PCR of 7 to 11 cycles using a sample-barcoded 5' primer and a J-beta primer mix. A template-switch adaptor containing 12 random nucleotides labeled each cDNA molecule. TCRdb recomputed calls from the 5' RACE reads with MiXCR, one row per CDR3 protein. The repertoire holds fewer than 2,000,000 distinct CDR3 sequences, with about 31% as singletons. The sample comes from a study of blood T cells in healthy people across ages. Study-level points and caveats: TCR beta diversity correlated strongly with naive T cell percentage.

The CDR3 is 14 amino acids. Germline CDR1 reads SQVTM; CDR2 reads ANQGSEA. The chain has TRBV29-1 and TRBJ2-1, with D perhaps TRBD1 or TRBD2 (6 bases each). Sequencing was carried out using blood. This TCR was recovered from a woman aged 25 to 39 in good health. This chain's CDR3 is CSVGVGGPYSEQFF. The CDR3 DNA reads TGCAGCGTTGGGGTCGGGGGCCCCTACAGTGAGCAGTTCTTC.